This passage covers 13 T cell receptor beta chains from one sample sequenced in a study of Ad26.COV2.S vaccination and SARS-CoV-2 variants. The data were produced by immunoSEQ multiplex PCR, yet TCRdb's version contains in-frame clones alone and is incomplete. The sample has 380,000 or so clones; roughly 85% are singletons. Described treatment: around 19 received Ad26.COV2.S at low or high dose, single or two shots; about 5 received placebo; per-sample allocation not given. It was on day 63 after the first vaccine or placebo injection that samples were taken. Source: peripheral blood, taken in a trial of Ad26.COV2.S vaccine versus placebo. Receptors were obtained from a person between 18 and 65 years old who received the Ad26.COV2.S COVID-19 vaccine or a placebo.

The chain links TRBV4-2 to TRBJ2-7; TRBD1 is a possible D gene (6 bases). CDR3 length: 15 amino acids. Germline V gene data show CDR1 as LGHNA and CDR2 as YNFKEQ. With 0 bases removed from V and 1 base from J, the gap between germline ends came to 10 bases. The CDR3: CASSQEGQPSYEQYF. The CDR3 region has the DNA TGTGCCAGCAGCCAAGAAGGACAGCCTTCCTACGAGCAGTACTTC.

CDR3 nucleotide sequence: TGTGCCAGTAGTATAGGGCAGGGATGGGGAAAAAAACTGTTTTTT. Amino acids: CASSIGQGWGKKLFF. This sequence joins TRBV19 and TRBJ1-4; maybe TRBD1 (5 bases). Germline V gives CDR1 LNHDA, CDR2 SQIVND (reference sequence). Trimming left V 1 base short and J 9 bases short, with 15 bases between. The CDR3 sequence is 15 residues long.

This clone showed up just once. The CDR3 DNA reads as TGTGCCAGCAGTTCTAGCGGGAGCTCTCGAAATGAGCAGTTCTTC. Its translation is CASSSSGSSRNEQFF. The genes are TRBV28 and TRBJ2-1; 10 bases are a match to TRBD2. Germline CDR1 and CDR2: MDHEN and SYDVKM. The CDR3 covers 15 residues. Losses at the gene ends were 4 bases for V and 7 bases for J; bases not matched to a gene: 7.

The chain recombines TRBV28 with TRBJ2-7; TRBD2 might be the D (5 bases). Between the trimmed V and J ends, which lost 4 bases and 6 bases, there was a span of 16 bases. The CDR3 spans 14 residues. The germline CDR1 and CDR2 sequences are MDHEN and SYDVKM. CDR3 sequence reads: CASSSEAGVGEQYF. The CDR3 DNA is TGTGCCAGCAGTTCCGAGGCGGGTGTGGGCGAGCAGTACTTC.

This chain links TRBV7-6 with TRBJ2-1, with unresolved D. The V end was cut by 5 bases, the J end by 5 bases, with 10 bases between. The CDR3 has 13 amino acids. The germline V gene encodes CDR1 SGHVS and CDR2 FNYEAQ. Here the CDR3 reads CASSLRSHNEQFF. The CDR3 nucleotides are TGTGCCAGCAGCCTTAGAAGCCACAATGAGCAGTTCTTC.

The chain couples TRBV6-2 or TRBV6-3 to TRBJ2-5; TRBD2 agrees at 9 bases. From germline, CDR1 is MNHEY and CDR2 SVGEGT. This CDR3 comprises 13 residues. Trimming removed 1 base from V and 13 bases from J; junction bases left unmatched: 7. CDR3 nucleotides: TGTGCCAGCAGTTACTACCCTGGGCGGGAGGGGTACTTC. Encoded protein: CASSYYPGREGYF.

The V gene is TRBV4-1, the J gene TRBJ1-2; 7 bases are a match to TRBD1. The CDR3 runs 16 residues. J gave up 7 bases and V 4 bases, and 15 bases lay outside the gene matches. Germline values: CDR1 MGHRA, CDR2 YSYEKL. DNA of the CDR3: TGCGCCAGCAGCCCCTGGTGGTCTACAGGGGCGGGTGGCTACACCTTC. The encoded protein is CASSPWWSTGAGGYTF.

A few counts support this clone. The chain joins TRBV4-1 to TRBJ1-1, with D possibly matching TRBD1 (6 bases). Trimming took 3 bases from V and 6 from J, leaving 17 bases between them. Per the germline V gene, CDR1 is MGHRA and CDR2 is YSYEKL. CDR3 length: 15 residues. The CDR3 here is CASSQDGRGGSEAFF. CDR3 coding DNA: TGCGCCAGCAGCCAGGATGGAAGGGGGGGCTCTGAAGCTTTCTTT.

The J gene is TRBJ1-4, the V gene TRBV6-1; D not certain. There are 15 residues in the CDR3. The V gene lost 3 bases and the J gene lost 4 bases, with 12 bases spanning the gap. Germline lookup yields CDR1 MNHNS and CDR2 SASEGT. DNA for the CDR3: TGTGCCAGCAGTGAGGGAACCGGCTTTAATGAAAAACTGTTTTTT. Translating gives CASSEGTGFNEKLFF.

The chain carries TRBV9 and TRBJ1-1, with no clear D. Trimming stripped 1 base from V and 1 base from J, with 8 bases between. This CDR3 comprises 14 residues. The germline V gene encodes CDR1 SGDLS and CDR2 YYNGEE. The CDR3 sequence: CASSVQPENTEAFF. The CDR3 nucleotides are TGTGCCAGCAGCGTACAGCCTGAGAACACTGAAGCTTTCTTT.

The CDR3 DNA reads as TGCGCCAGCAGCCAAGTGCTCTCAAGCAGGCCAAGAATGAACACTGAAGCTTTCTTT. It translates to CASSQVLSSRPRMNTEAFF. V usage is TRBV4-3 and J usage is TRBJ1-1; D is unclear. V lost 1 base and J 0 bases, leaving 21 bases between the germline ends. Germline loops: CDR1 LGHNA, CDR2 YSLEER. The CDR3 is 19 amino acids.

The chain carries TRBV7-9 and TRBJ2-7, with D perhaps TRBD2 (6 bases). V lost 3 bases to trimming and J lost 4 bases, with 13 bases between them. The length of the CDR3 is 14 residues. The V gene's germline CDR1 is SEHNR and CDR2 FQNEAQ (reference sequence). The CDR3 reads CASSFGQGLYEQYF. DNA for the CDR3: TGTGCCAGCAGCTTTGGGCAGGGACTTTACGAGCAGTACTTC.

The chain employs TRBV4-1 and TRBJ2-7; D not certain. The CDR3 has 16 residues. CDR1 is MGHRA, CDR2 YSYEKL, per germline. V was clipped by 0 bases and J by 2 bases, with 14 bases between them. The CDR3 bases are TGCGCCAGCAGCCAAGAGAGGACCTTACCTACCTACGAGCAGTACTTC. This codes for CASSQERTLPTYEQYF.